The 20 T cell receptor beta chains below were found in one sample sequenced in a study of spatial heterogeneity in lung cancer (dated by TCRdb to the late 2010s). The time point tag for this specimen amounts to: sample taken at primary tumor resection. Without any cell sorting, TCR sequencing was performed on whole RNA extracted either from tumor and nontumor lung tissue or from cryopreserved PBMC samples. Receptor libraries were prepared by 5' RACE. TCRdb names NextSeq 500 as the instrument used. The raw public data were reprocessed by TCRdb itself: fastp quality trimming at Q25, MiXCR clonotype calling, in-frame beta chains only. Rows with one shared CDR3 protein collapse into an entry with the most common genes and DNA. This sample gives about 13,000 distinct CDR3 sequences in total; roughly 5% of them show up just once. The top ten constitute about 35% of the sample. The sample consisted of lung tumor tissue, taken at surgery. These TCRs come from a human donor with early-stage non-small cell lung cancer.

Many counts were recorded for this clonotype. Because the library targeted alpha chains, this beta chain is an off-target read whose size means little. This chain uses TRBV29-1 with TRBJ1-1, with D perhaps TRBD1 (5 bases). The CDR3 loop spans 12 amino acids. In germline, CDR1 is SQVTM, CDR2 ANQGSEA. V was cut by 4 bases and J by 4 bases, with 10 bases left in between. CDR3 DNA: TGCAGCGTTGGGGGAGACAGCACTGAAGCTTTCTTT. Protein sequence: CSVGGDSTEAFF.

This clonotype has ten or more counts. Being off target in a library aimed at alpha chains, this beta chain has a size of little meaning. The chain links TRBV2 to TRBJ1-5; D is unresolved. The CDR3 is 14 residues long. In germline, CDR1 is SNHLY, CDR2 FYNNEI. V lost 6 bases and J 4 bases, leaving 13 bases between the germline ends. CDR3 loop: CASRGTGVNQPQHF. The CDR3, as DNA: TGTGCCAGCAGGGGAACCGGGGTAAATCAGCCCCAGCATTTT.

This clonotype was counted at least ten times. This beta chain is a stray sequence in a library constructed for alpha chains; its clone size is not meaningful. V gene TRBV7-3 combines with J gene TRBJ2-3; tentatively, D is TRBD1 (6 bases). The CDR3 length is 14 residues. The germline V and J ends were trimmed by 3 bases and 6 bases, with 13 bases remaining between them. Germline CDR1 and CDR2: SGHTA and FQGTGA. CDR3 region: CASSFGTMDDTQYF. CDR3 DNA: TGTGCCAGCAGCTTTGGGACAATGGACGATACGCAGTATTTT. The complete variable domain, with remaining parts taken from reference TRBV7-3 and TRBJ2-3, reads GAGVSQTPSNKVTEKGKYVELRCDPISGHTALYWYRQSLGQGPEFLIYFQGTGAADDSGLPNDRFFAVRPEGSVSTLKIQRTERGDSAVYLCASSFGTMDDTQYFGPGTRLTVL.

This clonotype occurred many times. This beta chain is a stray sequence in a library constructed for alpha chains; its clone size is not meaningful. The V gene is TRBV6-2 or TRBV6-3, the J gene TRBJ2-7; no firm D call. Between the trimmed V and J ends, which lost 2 bases and 2 bases, there was a span of 10 bases. The CDR3 sequence is 14 residues long. CDR1 and CDR2 from the germline V gene are MNHEY and SVGEGT. CDR3 DNA: TGTGCCAGCAGTTACGGCCTTGGGCCCTACGAGCAGTACTTC. Protein: CASSYGLGPYEQYF.

This clonotype has at least ten counts. Little can be read into the size of this beta chain, an off-target read in a library designed for alpha chains. This rearrangement joins TRBV21-1 to TRBJ2-3; the table's D call, TRBD1, was not checked against the DNA. TRBV21-1 is a pseudogene segment. CDR3 size: 17 residues. The CDR3 region has the DNA TGTGCCAGCACCCTGGACGACACAGGGGTGGGGCCAGATACGCAGTATTTT. Its protein is CASTLDDTGVGPDTQYF.

This clonotype was detected ten times or more. This beta chain slipped into a library made for alpha chains as a stray read, so its size is not meaningful. The rearrangement uses TRBV10-3 and TRBJ2-3; 7 nucleotides align to TRBD2. The CDR3 is 13 residues long. Germline V gene sequence: CDR1 ENHRY, CDR2 SYGVKD. The junction had 0 bases not matched to a gene; V was cut back by 2 bases and J by 4 bases. The CDR3 spells CAISELAADTQYF. CDR3 coding DNA: TGTGCCATCAGTGAGCTAGCGGCAGATACGCAGTATTTT.

This clonotype was detected many times. Because this beta chain is a stray read in a library intended to capture alpha chains, its abundance should not be given much weight. The chain recombines TRBV4-3 with TRBJ1-4; D uncertain. This CDR3 region has 15 residues. Deletions cut 8 bases from V and 0 bases from J, with 13 bases between. Germline loops: CDR1 LGHNA, CDR2 YSLEER. The CDR3 reads CASRGTGATNEKLFF. The CDR3 DNA reads as TGCGCCAGCCGGGGAACCGGTGCAACTAATGAAAAACTGTTTTTT.

In this sample, this clonotype turned up many times. Being off target in a library aimed at alpha chains, this beta chain has a size of little meaning. The V call is TRBV9, the J call TRBJ2-5; D is possibly TRBD2 (5 bases). Germline V lookup: CDR1 SGDLS, CDR2 YYNGEE. Trimming pared 0 bases from V and 5 bases from J, leaving 14 bases between. The CDR3 has 15 amino acids. This chain's CDR3 is CASSVDGLPGETQYF. DNA of the CDR3: TGTGCCAGCAGCGTAGACGGGTTACCGGGGGAGACCCAGTACTTC.

This clonotype has a count of ten or more. This beta chain is off target for a library built for alpha chains, so its abundance means little. J is TRBJ1-1 and V is TRBV27; 10 nucleotides align to TRBD1. J gave up 3 bases and V 5 bases, and 9 bases lay outside the gene matches. The CDR3 loop spans 16 amino acids. Germline CDR1 MNHEY, CDR2 SMNVEV (reference sequence). This CDR3 reads CASSLDRGLWDTEAFF. The CDR3 DNA sequence: TGTGCCAGCAGTCTCGACAGGGGGCTTTGGGACACTGAAGCTTTCTTT.

This clonotype was seen at least ten times. Within a library made for alpha chains, this beta chain is off target, and its count is uninformative. V and J are TRBV20-1 and TRBJ2-7; the match to TRBD2 covers 8 bases. From germline, CDR1 is DFQATT and CDR2 SNEGSKA (reference sequence). Unmatched junction bases numbered 9, after V lost 0 bases and J lost 2 bases. The CDR3 covers 16 residues. CDR3 sequence: CSARDGRGGFPYEQYF. The CDR3 DNA reads TGCAGTGCTAGAGATGGGCGCGGGGGGTTCCCCTACGAGCAGTACTTC.

A remark on this clonotype: This beta chain was picked up by a library intended for alpha chains and is off target, so its count carries little meaning. The rearrangement links TRBV28 to TRBJ2-7, with 7 bases fitting TRBD1. The CDR3 loop spans 12 amino acids. Per the germline V gene, CDR1 is MDHEN and CDR2 is SYDVKM. V shed 5 bases and J 6 bases; nucleotides not matched to a gene: 4. CDR3 protein: CASSLDRAEQYV. The DNA of the CDR3 is TGTGCCAGCAGTCTAGACAGGGCCGAGCAGTACGTC.

This clonotype was seen repeatedly, ten times or more. Because the library targeted alpha chains, this beta chain is an off-target read whose size means little. The chain employs TRBV20-1 and TRBJ1-4; maybe TRBD1 (5 bases). V shed 6 bases and J shed 4 bases, with 9 bases lying between them. The CDR3 is made up of 12 amino acids. CDR1 and CDR2 from the germline V gene are DFQATT and SNEGSKA (reference sequence). CDR3 DNA: TGCAGTGCGGACATCAATAATGAAAAACTGTTTTTT. Translating gives CSADINNEKLFF.

Note on this clonotype: Little can be read into the size of this beta chain, an off-target read in a library designed for alpha chains. This sequence joins TRBV7-2 and TRBJ2-1, with TRBD2 identical over 11 bases. The V gene's germline CDR1 is SGHTA and CDR2 FQGNSA. Germline trimming cut 2 bases from V and 1 base from J; bases unmatched to any gene: 1. This CDR3 region has 16 residues. DNA for the CDR3: TGTGCCAGCAGCTTACTAGCGGGGGGTTCCTACAATGAGCAGTTCTTC. The encoded protein is CASSLLAGGSYNEQFF.

This clonotype was detected many times. The size of this beta chain means little, since it is a stray read in a library made for alpha chains. The chain recombines TRBV10-3 with TRBJ2-3, with 10 bases that match TRBD2. Germline V gene sequence: CDR1 ENHRY, CDR2 SYGVKD. The trim removed 6 bases at V and 7 bases at J, leaving 10 bases unmatched. CDR3 length equals 15 residues. Written as DNA, the CDR3 is TGTGCCATCAGCTCCTCCAGCGGGGGGGCGAATACGCAGTATTTT. The encoded protein is CAISSSSGGANTQYF.

By sample fraction, this clonotype is medium-sized (0.01 to 0.1%). A library prepared for alpha chains yielded this beta chain as an off-target read; its size is of little meaning. The CDR3 DNA follows: TGCAGCGCCAAGACAGGGAACAATCAGCCCCAGCATTTT. Encoded protein: CSAKTGNNQPQHF. The rearrangement uses TRBV29-1 and TRBJ1-5; 7 positions agree with TRBD1. The CDR3 is 13 residues long. Germline V CDR1 and CDR2: SQVTM, ANQGSEA. The V segment lost 7 bases and the J segment 3 bases; nucleotides outside the gene matches: 6.

This clonotype was found many times. Because this beta chain is a stray read in a library intended to capture alpha chains, its abundance should not be given much weight. The chain combines TRBV4-3 with TRBJ2-3; 8 bases are shared with TRBD2. Germline V gene data show CDR1 as LGHNA and CDR2 as YSLEER. J was trimmed by 3 bases and V by 3 bases; bases with no gene match: 2. This CDR3 region has 14 residues. The CDR3 sequence: CASSQGGGTDTQYF. Written as DNA, the CDR3 is TGCGCCAGCAGCCAGGGCGGGGGGACAGATACGCAGTATTTT.

This clonotype appeared many times. A library prepared for alpha chains yielded this beta chain as an off-target read; its size is of little meaning. The chain recombines TRBV6-5 with TRBJ1-2; 7 bases line up with TRBD1. V shed 5 bases, J shed 6 bases, and the junction held 9 bases outside the gene matches. The germline CDR1 and CDR2 sequences are MNHEY and SVGAGI. This CDR3 comprises 14 residues. CDR3 in amino acids: CASSLQGGADGYTF. CDR3 sequence (DNA): TGTGCCAGCAGTCTCCAGGGGGGGGCTGATGGCTACACCTTC.

In its sample, this clonotype was seen many times. The library was designed around alpha chains, so this beta chain is a stray read whose abundance carries little weight. The chain uses TRBV19 and TRBJ1-4; a possible D gene is TRBD1 (5 bases). The V gene lost 5 bases and the J gene lost 8 bases, with 21 bases spanning the gap. In germline, CDR1 is LNHDA, CDR2 SQIVND (reference sequence). The CDR3 is made up of 16 amino acids. The CDR3 is CASSFRDFARGEKLFF. CDR3 bases: TGTGCCAGTAGTTTCCGGGACTTCGCCCGCGGCGAAAAACTGTTTTTT.

This clonotype was seen repeatedly, ten times or more. Being off target in a library aimed at alpha chains, this beta chain has a size of little meaning. The J gene is TRBJ2-5, the V gene TRBV19, with D possibly TRBD2 on 6 matching bases. Looked up from germline, CDR1 is LNHDA and CDR2 is SQIVND (reference sequence). The V end lost 3 bases, the J end lost 5 bases, and 16 bases lay between the germline ends. The CDR3 runs to 15 residues. CDR3 loop: CASSIIWGVAETQYF. The CDR3 nucleotides are TGTGCCAGTAGTATCATTTGGGGGGTGGCGGAGACCCAGTACTTC. The whole variable domain, filled in from reference TRBV19 and TRBJ2-5, reads DGGITQSPKYLFRKEGQNVTLSCEQNLNHDAMYWYRQDPGQGLRLIYYSQIVNDFQKGDIAEGYSVSREKKESFPLTVTSAQKNPTAFYLCASSIIWGVAETQYFGPGTRLLVL.

This clonotype was observed at least ten times. Within a library made for alpha chains, this beta chain is off target, and its count is uninformative. The V and J genes are TRBV28 and TRBJ2-1, with 8 bases matching TRBD2. CDR1 is MDHEN and CDR2 is SYDVKM in the germline V gene. This CDR3 region has 14 residues. V dropped 5 bases and J dropped 15; count of bases not matched to a gene: 15. The CDR3 DNA sequence: TGTGCCAGCAGTCCACATACGGGGACTAGGGAAAGGTTCTTC. Translating it yields CASSPHTGTRERFF.